The T cell receptor beta chain described here comes from a study of cytomegalovirus exposure and HLA in healthy donors. Study-level findings and limits: Published work reported that the classifier diagnosed cytomegalovirus status with high specificity and sensitivity.

The PCR used 60 Vbeta and 13 Jbeta primers. Measured with immunoSEQ multiplex PCR; TCRdb has only the in-frame clones, and not every one. This table holds about 25,000 clones. Comments on this clone: Antigen: not known.

Germline V lookup: CDR1 SGHRS, CDR2 YFSETQ. The CDR3 spans 14 residues. The trim removed 0 bases at V and 6 bases at J, leaving 2 bases unmatched. The chain carries TRBV5-1 and TRBJ2-4; 8 bases align to TRBD1. What was sequenced was PBMCs. This TCR derives from a male donor in good health and CMV-seropositive. In nucleotides, the CDR3 is TGCGCCAGCAGCTTGGGGACAGGGATAAACATTCAGTACTTC. Translation: CASSLGTGINIQYF.